The clone carrying this T cell receptor (beta chain) was detected once. The source of the sample is a study of blood T cell repertoires in COVID-19. Study-wide background: Italy, Spain and the United States were the sources of the convalescent and acute COVID-19 samples. From T cells, B-cell-depleted T cells, or PBMCs came the material, which was cDNA or gDNA.

CDR1 is SGHNT, CDR2 YYREEE, per germline (reference sequence). The V segment lost 7 bases and the J segment 5 bases; nucleotides outside the gene matches: 10. The CDR3 sequence is 14 residues long. As originally analysed: Reference gene primer amplification gave estimated nucleated cell counts. Produced via immunoSEQ multiplex PCR; TCRdb's table is partial and in-frame only. Clonal size and the V and J genes are those of that table, whereas D and trimming came from the DNA. The sample yields over 45,000 clones, 87% seen once. The TCR sequence derives from a man aged 45 to 65 with active COVID-19. The chain links TRBV5-4 to TRBJ2-5, with 8 positions matching TRBD2. The sample taken for sequencing was peripheral blood. The CDR3 loop is CASGREGRRETQYF. The CDR3 DNA reads TGTGCCAGCGGTCGGGAGGGCCGAAGGGAGACCCAGTACTTC.